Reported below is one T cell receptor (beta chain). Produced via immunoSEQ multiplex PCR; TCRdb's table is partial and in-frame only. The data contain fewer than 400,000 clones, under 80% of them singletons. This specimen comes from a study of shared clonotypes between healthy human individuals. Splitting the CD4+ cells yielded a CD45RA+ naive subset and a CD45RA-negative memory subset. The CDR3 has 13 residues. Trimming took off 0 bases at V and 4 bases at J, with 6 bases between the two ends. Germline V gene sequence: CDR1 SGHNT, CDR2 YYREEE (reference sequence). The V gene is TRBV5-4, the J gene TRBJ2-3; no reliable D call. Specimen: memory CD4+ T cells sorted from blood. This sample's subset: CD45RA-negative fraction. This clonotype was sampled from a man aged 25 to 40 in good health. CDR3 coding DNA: TGTGCCAGCAGCTTGGATGTTCCAGATACGCAGTATTTT. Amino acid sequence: CASSLDVPDTQYF.